The clone carrying this T cell receptor beta chain was counted once. Its antigen is undetermined. Other nucleotide sequences from this sample produce the same CDR3. This entry comes from a study of shared clonotypes between healthy human individuals. Study-wide points: The naive CD4 repertoires of several donors were compared, and roughly 5% of clonotypes were shared.

In the naive CD8 group, cells lacked CD45RO and were positively selected for CCR7, so terminally differentiated effector memory CD45RA+ cells were left out. Assay used: immunoSEQ multiplex PCR; TCRdb lists only in-frame clones, some missing. The sample holds about 800,000 clones; about 96% are singletons and the top ten take less than 0.25%. Germline V gene sequence: CDR1 LNHDA, CDR2 SQIVND (reference sequence). The CDR3 loop spans 13 amino acids. The V and J ends lost 6 bases and 0 bases respectively, with 9 bases between them. The TCR sequence derives from a man younger than 40 in good health. Source material: naive CD8+ T cells sorted from blood. V usage is TRBV19 and J usage is TRBJ2-7; D is perhaps TRBD2 (5 bases). The CDR3 DNA is TGTGCCAGTAGCGCCGGGATCTCCTACGAGCAGTACTTC. Protein product: CASSAGISYEQYF.